These 26 T cell receptor beta chains were sequenced from one sample in a study of response to subunit inactivated influenza vaccine. A single record per CDR3 protein comes from TCRdb applying MiXCR to the RT-PCR reads. The sample yields about half a million distinct CDR3 sequences, 25% seen once. Sequenced material: CD4+ T cells sorted from PBMCs, taken 5 days after vaccination. All receptors derive from a man over 45 who received an inactivated influenza vaccine.

This chain links TRBV7-2 with TRBJ2-7, with a tentative D call TRBD1 (6 bases). Per germline, CDR1 SGHTA and CDR2 FQGNSA. V was pared by 2 bases and J by 4 bases, with 12 bases between. CDR3 length equals 14 residues. CDR3 nucleotides: TGTGCCAGCAGCTTACGGGACATAGGGTACGAGCAGTACTTC. It is translated as CASSLRDIGYEQYF.

The chain couples TRBV6-1 to TRBJ2-5, with 7 bases lining up with TRBD1. Trimming cost V 6 bases and J 3 bases; bases outside gene matches: 7. Germline loops: CDR1 MNHNS, CDR2 SASEGT. This CDR3 region has 14 residues. DNA for the CDR3: TGTGCCAGCAGGAAACAGGGGTGGGAAGAGACCCAGTACTTC. The encoded protein is CASRKQGWEETQYF.

The chain employs TRBV7-9 and TRBJ1-6; D might be TRBD1 (6 bases). From germline, CDR1 is SEHNR and CDR2 FQNEAQ (reference sequence). V was shortened by 3 bases and J by 9 bases, with 12 bases between the two germline ends. This CDR3 region has 14 residues. DNA of the CDR3: TGTGCCAGCAGCTTGGACAGTATCGCTTCACCCCTCCACTTT. Its translation: CASSLDSIASPLHF.

The chain recombines TRBV3-1 with TRBJ2-7; no reliable D call. Deletions cut 1 base from V and 6 bases from J, with 10 bases between. Germline V gene sequence: CDR1 LGHDT, CDR2 YNNKEL (reference sequence). The CDR3 length is 13 residues. The CDR3 spells CASSQGDTAEQYF. The CDR3 DNA reads TGTGCCAGCAGCCAAGGGGATACGGCCGAGCAGTACTTC.

This clonotype was recorded a few times. This rearrangement joins TRBV24-1 to TRBJ2-3; 13 positions match TRBD2. The germline gives CDR1 KGHDR, CDR2 SFDVKD. The V and J ends lost 3 bases and 4 bases, in that order; junction bases with no gene match: 3. This CDR3 is built from 16 residues. In DNA form, the CDR3 reads TGTGCCACCAGTGATGCGGGGACTAGCGGGGCAGATACGCAGTATTTT. Protein product: CATSDAGTSGADTQYF.

The V call is TRBV20-1, the J call TRBJ2-5, with D perhaps TRBD1 (6 bases). The V end was cut by 2 bases, the J end by 4 bases, with 8 bases between. This CDR3 comprises 12 residues. Germline CDR1 DFQATT, CDR2 SNEGSKA (reference sequence). The CDR3 spells CSARSRGETQYF. The CDR3 DNA follows: TGCAGTGCTAGAAGCAGGGGAGAGACCCAGTACTTC.

This clonotype was observed a handful of times. CDR3 in DNA: TGTGCCAGCAGCTCGAGACAGGGGTTTGCCAAAAACATTCAGTACTTC. This sequence encodes CASSSRQGFAKNIQYF. The V and J genes are TRBV11-2 and TRBJ2-4, with TRBD1 identical over 8 bases. J gave up 1 base and V 4 bases, and 6 bases lay outside the gene matches. Per the germline V gene, CDR1 is SGHAT and CDR2 is FQNNGV. This CDR3 contains 16 residues.

V gene TRBV6-4 combines with J gene TRBJ2-2, with D unclear. From germline, CDR1 is MRHNA and CDR2 SNTAGT. The CDR3 loop spans 15 amino acids. V shed 2 bases and J shed 0 bases, with 7 bases lying between them. The CDR3 is CASSDGSANTGELFF. The CDR3 region has the DNA TGTGCCAGCAGTGACGGCTCCGCGAACACCGGGGAGCTGTTTTTT.

This chain connects TRBV12-3 or TRBV12-4 to TRBJ2-1, with 10 bases matching TRBD2. The CDR3 is 17 residues long. V was pared by 1 base and J by 5 bases, with 8 bases of the junction left unmatched. The CDR3 DNA is TGTGCCAGCAGTTTAGTGCTAACTAGCGGGGTGAACAATGAGCAGTTCTTC. It encodes CASSLVLTSGVNNEQFF.

This clonotype was seen at least ten times. The chain combines TRBV29-1 with TRBJ2-3, with D perhaps matching TRBD1 (6 bases). The CDR3 contains 13 residues. In germline, CDR1 is SQVTM, CDR2 ANQGSEA. The V gene lost 7 bases and the J gene lost 2 bases, with 13 bases spanning the gap. CDR3 residues: CSAKNRATDTQYF. The CDR3 DNA sequence: TGCAGCGCTAAAAACAGGGCCACAGATACGCAGTATTTT.

The V gene is TRBV11-2, the J gene TRBJ1-2; no reliable D call. Trimming removed 2 bases at V and 8 bases at J, with 12 bases between. CDR3 length: 13 amino acids. Looked up from germline, CDR1 is SGHAT and CDR2 is FQNNGV. CDR3 protein: CASSLLIRGGYTF. DNA of the CDR3: TGTGCCAGCAGCTTACTTATCCGGGGAGGCTACACCTTC.

A few counts support this clonotype. The chain links TRBV29-1 to TRBJ2-6; 8 bases match TRBD1. Germline V lookup: CDR1 SQVTM, CDR2 ANQGSEA. The CDR3 is 16 residues long. V lost 3 bases, J lost 0 bases, and 4 bases stayed unmatched. The DNA of the CDR3 is TGCAGCGTTGAGGGGACAGGAATCTCTGGGGCCAACGTCCTGACTTTC. Its translation is CSVEGTGISGANVLTF.

This clonotype has more than one count but fewer than ten. The gene calls are TRBV5-1 and TRBJ1-1; D is perhaps TRBD1 (5 bases). CDR3 length equals 15 residues. Trimming removed 4 bases at V and 4 bases at J, with 17 bases between. Germline V CDR1 and CDR2: SGHRS, YFSETQ. The CDR3 nucleotides are TGCGCCAGCAGCCAAACCAGGGTCCGTGGCACTGAAGCTTTCTTT. Amino acid sequence: CASSQTRVRGTEAFF.

The genes are TRBV15 and TRBJ2-5; a weak D match, TRBD2 (6 bases). This CDR3 comprises 15 residues. The germline V gene encodes CDR1 LNHNV and CDR2 YYDKDF (reference sequence). V was trimmed by 0 bases and J by 5 bases, leaving 13 bases between them. Here the CDR3 reads CATSRDGAAGETQYF. The CDR3 DNA reads TGTGCCACCAGCAGAGATGGGGCGGCGGGGGAGACCCAGTACTTC.

This clonotype was found a few times. The rearrangement uses TRBV14 and TRBJ2-1; D uncertain. Germline assignment: CDR1 SGHDN and CDR2 FVKESK. This CDR3 is built from 15 residues. V was cut by 2 bases and J by 8 bases, with 16 bases left in between. The DNA of the CDR3 is TGTGCCAGCAGCCAATCCCCAGCATTGGCATATGAGCAGTTCTTC. As protein: CASSQSPALAYEQFF.

The CDR3 protein is CASSQRLAGGPGGQETQYF. The CDR3 bases are TGTGCCAGCAGTCAACGACTAGCGGGAGGGCCGGGAGGGCAAGAGACCCAGTACTTC. This chain links TRBV6-1 with TRBJ2-5; 14 bases are shared with TRBD2. CDR1 is MNHNS, CDR2 SASEGT, per germline. V was pared by 5 bases and J by 2 bases, with 13 bases of the junction left unmatched. The CDR3 sequence is 19 residues long.

This clonotype showed up just a few times. V gene TRBV20-1 combines with J gene TRBJ2-1; 8 bases fit TRBD2. CDR3 size: 18 residues. Germline CDR1 DFQATT, CDR2 SNEGSKA (reference sequence). After removal of 2 bases from V and 5 bases from J, the junction contained 17 bases not matched to a gene. In nucleotides, the CDR3 is TGCAGTGCTAGACTGATTCGCGCGGGAGGATTCGAGGACAATGAGCAGTTCTTC. Protein sequence: CSARLIRAGGFEDNEQFF.

This clonotype was recorded a few times. J is TRBJ2-6 and V is TRBV15; D may be TRBD1 (5 bases). The CDR3 totals 14 residues. Germline V CDR1 and CDR2: LNHNV, YYDKDF (reference sequence). V was clipped by 4 bases and J by 2 bases, with 6 bases between them. The CDR3 nucleotides read TGTGCCACCAGCACCAGGGCTGGGGCCAACGTCCTGACTTTC. Translation gives CATSTRAGANVLTF.

The chain carries TRBV20-1 and TRBJ2-4; D possibly matches TRBD1 or TRBD2 (7 bases each). The germline V gene has CDR1 DFQATT and CDR2 SNEGSKA (reference sequence). V gave up 1 base and J gave up 8 bases, with 18 bases separating them. This CDR3 has 15 residues. The chain's CDR3 is CSARGGQTAGDIQYF. The CDR3 DNA sequence: TGCAGTGCTAGAGGGGGACAGACTGCGGGGGACATTCAGTACTTC.

This clonotype was seen a handful of times. The chain links TRBV7-2 to TRBJ2-3, with TRBD2 matching over 9 bases. Germline CDR1 SGHTA, CDR2 FQGNSA. V trimming: 6 bases; J trimming: 2 bases; junction bases outside the gene matches: 6. The CDR3 covers 15 residues. This CDR3 is CASRRRLAATDTQYF. CDR3 nucleotide sequence: TGTGCCAGCAGACGAAGACTAGCGGCCACAGATACGCAGTATTTT.

This chain links TRBV7-2 with TRBJ1-1; D is unresolved. Trimming removed 5 bases from V and 1 base from J, with 17 bases in between. This CDR3 comprises 16 residues. The germline CDR1 and CDR2 sequences are SGHTA and FQGNSA. For the CDR3, the DNA is TGTGCCAGCAGCAGCTGGGGAACTACATCGAACACTGAAGCTTTCTTT. This translates into CASSSWGTTSNTEAFF.

The chain carries TRBV6-5 and TRBJ2-2, with 7 bases matching TRBD1. This CDR3 is built from 15 residues. Unmatched junction bases numbered 7, after V lost 4 bases and J lost 5 bases. The germline CDR1 and CDR2 sequences are MNHEY and SVGAGI. DNA of the CDR3: TGTGCCAGCAGTTCCAGGGGGATAGGGACCGGGGAGCTGTTTTTT. It codes for CASSSRGIGTGELFF.

V is TRBV6-5 and J is TRBJ2-2, with TRBD1 matching 11 bases. Unmatched junction bases numbered 0, after V lost 0 bases and J lost 0 bases. The CDR3 has 17 amino acids. Germline V gene sequence: CDR1 MNHEY, CDR2 SVGAGI. The CDR3 sequence: CASSYSGQGANTGELFF. The DNA of the CDR3 is TGTGCCAGCAGTTACTCGGGACAGGGGGCGAACACCGGGGAGCTGTTTTTT.

CDR3 region: CASSTPDRGVGGQYF. CDR3 nucleotide sequence: TGTGCCAGCAGCACCCCGGACCGAGGCGTAGGTGGGCAGTACTTC. The V call is TRBV9, the J call TRBJ2-7, with D uncertain. This CDR3 is built from 15 residues. From germline, CDR1 is SGDLS and CDR2 YYNGEE. Trimming stripped 4 bases from V and 9 bases from J, with 23 bases between.

The rearrangement uses TRBV29-1 and TRBJ1-2; D remains unclear. The V gene's germline CDR1 is SQVTM and CDR2 ANQGSEA. V lost 6 bases to trimming and J lost 8 bases, with 13 bases between them. This CDR3 is built from 11 residues. CDR3: CSVPTTQGYTF. The CDR3 nucleotides are TGCAGCGTCCCAACGACTCAGGGCTACACCTTC.

This chain joins TRBV28 and TRBJ2-7; 7 bases line up with TRBD1. The CDR3 is 11 residues long. Looked up from germline, CDR1 is MDHEN and CDR2 is SYDVKM. V shed 11 bases and J 6 bases; nucleotides not matched to a gene: 7. The CDR3 reads CAASGQTEQYF. DNA of the CDR3: TGTGCCGCATCGGGACAGACCGAGCAGTACTTC. The full variable domain, rest sourced from reference TRBV28 and TRBJ2-7, is DVKVTQSSRYLVKRTGEKVFLECVQDMDHENMFWYRQDPGLGLRLIYFSYDVKMKEKGDIPEGYSVSREKKERFSLILESASTNQTSMYLCAASGQTEQYFGPGTRLTVT.